What follows is one T cell receptor (beta chain) and its context. The antigen is not known. Every patient had mismatch repair deficiency by PCR or immunohistochemistry. Three pembrolizumab responders had their TCRs sequenced. This record comes from a study of PD-1 blockade in mismatch repair-deficient tumors. Study as a whole: Enrolled about 2012-2016, patients had progressing, pretreated mismatch repair-deficient cancers of around twelve types. Broader study findings: Rapid post-treatment expansion, then contraction, generally preceding radiologic response, marked tumor-resident clones.

CDR1 is SGHDN and CDR2 is FVKESK in the germline V gene. The CDR3 consists of 17 residues. The junction had 10 bases not matched to a gene; V was cut back by 5 bases and J by 1 base. Clones were read by immunoSEQ multiplex PCR, and TCRdb kept only the in-frame ones, dropping some. The table records some 100,000 clones, approximately 83% of them present only once. This rearrangement joins TRBV14 to TRBJ2-1; 8 nucleotides line up with TRBD2. The sequence derives from an adult with mismatch repair-deficient cancer. Sequencing was performed on peripheral blood, taken roughly 36 weeks after starting pembrolizumab. CDR3 loop: CASSSSGSPLSYNEQFF. The CDR3 bases are TGTGCCAGCAGCTCCAGCGGGAGTCCCCTTTCCTACAATGAGCAGTTCTTC.